This TCR beta chain was recovered during a study of beta chain features in type 1 diabetes. Study as a whole: Healthy donors resembled patients in age, gender and cell yields.

This clone was seen more than once but under ten times. What it binds is unknown. Reverse transcription of all isolated RNA meant that expressed TCRB transcripts were sequenced. TCRdb keeps only in-frame clones here, not all; method: immunoSEQ multiplex PCR. The sample holds some 270,000 clones; roughly 8% are singletons and the top ten take roughly 0.94%. Based on CD45RO/CCR7/CD25/CD127/CD95/CD27, CD4+ regulatory, stem cell-like memory, naive and central memory cells were sorted. Points from the study as a whole: Fewer junction insertions and more nucleotide deletions appeared in type 1 diabetes patients. Researchers report that Type 1 diabetes patients had moderately but significantly shorter TCRB CDR3s across all four CD4+ subsets.

The CDR3 totals 15 residues. CDR1 is KGHSH and CDR2 is LQKENI in the germline V gene. Trimming took 3 bases from V and 4 from J, leaving 15 bases between them. This rearrangement joins TRBV18 to TRBJ2-5, with D tentatively TRBD1 (6 bases). The sequencing sample was made of central memory CD4+ T cells from blood. The sequence derives from a woman between 18 and 30 years old in good health. In DNA form, the CDR3 reads TGTGCCAGCTCACCCAATCCCGGACAGATAGAGACCCAGTACTTC. This encodes CASSPNPGQIETQYF.